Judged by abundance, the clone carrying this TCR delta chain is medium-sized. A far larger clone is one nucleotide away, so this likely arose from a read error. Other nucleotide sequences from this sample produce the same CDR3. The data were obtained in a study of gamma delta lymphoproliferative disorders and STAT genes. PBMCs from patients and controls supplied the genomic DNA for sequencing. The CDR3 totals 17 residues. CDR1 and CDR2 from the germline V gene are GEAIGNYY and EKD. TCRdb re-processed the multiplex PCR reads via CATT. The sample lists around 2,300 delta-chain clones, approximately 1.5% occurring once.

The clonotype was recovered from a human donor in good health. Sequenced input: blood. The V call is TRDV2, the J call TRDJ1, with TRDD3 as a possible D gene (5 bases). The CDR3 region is CACDTLGVAGDTDKLIF. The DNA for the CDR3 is TGCGCCTGTGACACCTTAGGAGTAGCGGGGGACACCGATAAACTCATCTTT.